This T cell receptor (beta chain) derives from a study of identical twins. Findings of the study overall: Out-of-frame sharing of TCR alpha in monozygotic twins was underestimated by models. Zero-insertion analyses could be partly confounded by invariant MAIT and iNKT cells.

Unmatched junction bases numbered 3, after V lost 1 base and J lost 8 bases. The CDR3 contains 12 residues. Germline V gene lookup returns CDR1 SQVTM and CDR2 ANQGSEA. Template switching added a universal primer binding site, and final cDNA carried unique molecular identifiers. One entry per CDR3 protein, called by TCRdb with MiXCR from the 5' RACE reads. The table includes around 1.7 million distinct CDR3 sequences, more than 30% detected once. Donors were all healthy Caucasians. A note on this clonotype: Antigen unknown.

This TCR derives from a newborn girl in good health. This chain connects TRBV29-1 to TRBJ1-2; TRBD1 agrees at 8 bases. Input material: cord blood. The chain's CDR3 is CSVEGTGPGYTF. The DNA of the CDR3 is TGCAGCGTTGAAGGGACAGGGCCCGGCTACACCTTC.